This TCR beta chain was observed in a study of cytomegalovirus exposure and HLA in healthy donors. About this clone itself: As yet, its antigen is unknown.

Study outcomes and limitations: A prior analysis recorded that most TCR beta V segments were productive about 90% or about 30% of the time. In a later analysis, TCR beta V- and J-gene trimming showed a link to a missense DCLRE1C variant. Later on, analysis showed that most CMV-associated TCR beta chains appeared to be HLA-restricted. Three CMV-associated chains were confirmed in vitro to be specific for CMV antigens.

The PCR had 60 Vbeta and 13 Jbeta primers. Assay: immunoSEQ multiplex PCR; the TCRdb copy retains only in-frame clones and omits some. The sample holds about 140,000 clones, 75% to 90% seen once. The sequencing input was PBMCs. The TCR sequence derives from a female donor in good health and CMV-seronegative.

The CDR3 DNA follows: TGTGCCAGCAGCTTAGCGCCTAGCGACAATGAGCAGTTCTTC. This encodes CASSLAPSDNEQFF. The chain couples TRBV7-9 to TRBJ2-1, with D tentatively TRBD2 (6 bases). The length of the CDR3 is 14 residues. Trimming shortened V by 0 bases and J by 5 bases, and 8 bases separated the two germline ends. CDR1 is SEHNR, CDR2 FQNEAQ, per germline (reference sequence).